This passage covers 18 T cell receptor beta chains from one sample sequenced in a study of CD8+CD57+ T cells in acquired aplastic anemia. The template used for profiling TCR beta VDJ and CDR3 was genomic DNA. In TCRdb, the reads were re-called with MiXCR into one record per CDR3 protein. The profile covers under 350,000 distinct CDR3 sequences, with around three fifths appearing a single time and around 7.6% taken by the ten largest. Sequenced: sorted CD4+, CD8+, or CD8+CD57+ T cells (not recorded which) from PBMCs. The origin of the receptors is a human donor with severe aplastic anemia or a healthy control (not recorded which).

The chain couples TRBV7-8 to TRBJ2-2; tentatively, D is TRBD1 (5 bases). The germline gives CDR1 SGHVS, CDR2 FQNEAQ. V dropped 3 bases and J dropped 4 bases, with 15 bases sitting between them. CDR3 size: 16 residues. The CDR3: CASSFRVQGSTGELFF. The CDR3 region has the DNA TGTGCCAGCAGCTTTCGAGTCCAGGGTAGCACCGGGGAGCTGTTTTTT.

Ten or more counts support this clonotype. The rearrangement links TRBV30 to TRBJ1-5, with D perhaps TRBD1 (5 bases). Looked up from germline, CDR1 is GTSNPN and CDR2 is SVGIG (reference sequence). CDR3 size: 15 residues. Trimming took off 4 bases at V and 4 bases at J, with 17 bases between the two ends. CDR3 region: CAWTKGGAGNQPQHF. DNA for the CDR3: TGTGCCTGGACCAAAGGCGGGGCAGGAAATCAGCCCCAGCATTTT.

The CDR3: CATSRVWTGSNQPQHF. DNA of the CDR3: TGTGCCACCAGCAGAGTATGGACAGGGAGCAATCAGCCCCAGCATTTT. The chain recombines TRBV15 with TRBJ1-5, with 8 bases aligning to TRBD1. The CDR3 covers 16 residues. With V trimmed by 1 base and J by 1 base, 3 bases remained unmatched. Germline loops: CDR1 LNHNV, CDR2 YYDKDF (reference sequence).

Details on this clonotype: At one of its ends the junction is not consistent with the germline gene, which may arise from a read error. The rearrangement uses TRBV5-6 and TRBJ2-1, with a possible D match to TRBD2 (5 bases). Per the germline V gene, CDR1 is SGHDT and CDR2 is YYEEEE. This CDR3 spans 13 amino acids. The CDR3 sequence is CASSLERLDEQLF. CDR3 nucleotide sequence: TGTGCCAGCAGCTTGGAGCGGCTCGATGAGCAGCTCTTC.

This rearrangement joins TRBV20-1 to TRBJ2-3; D gene unclear. Germline assignment: CDR1 DFQATT and CDR2 SNEGSKA (reference sequence). The CDR3 sequence is 14 residues long. The V gene lost 5 bases and the J gene lost 2 bases, with 14 bases spanning the gap. In DNA, the CDR3 is TGCAGTGCTTTCGCTAGGATTTCCACAGATACGCAGTATTTT. Amino acid sequence: CSAFARISTDTQYF.

This clonotype was seen at least ten times. This sequence joins TRBV30 and TRBJ1-2; D is unclear. V lost 4 bases to trimming and J lost 9 bases, with 21 bases between them. CDR1 is GTSNPN and CDR2 is SVGIG in the germline V gene (reference sequence). This CDR3 contains 14 residues. This chain's CDR3 is CAWTRLRKLSSYTF. In DNA form, the CDR3 reads TGTGCCTGGACCCGATTAAGGAAGCTCTCTAGCTACACCTTC.

This clonotype was found once. The V call is TRBV2, the J call TRBJ2-3, with 7 bases matching TRBD2. The CDR3 is 14 amino acids. The germline CDR1 and CDR2 sequences are SNHLY and FYNNEI. V gave up 7 bases and J gave up 0 bases; unmatched junction bases: 4. The CDR3 coding sequence is TGTGCCAGCACGGGACTATCTAGCACAGATACGCAGTATTTT. Amino acids: CASTGLSSTDTQYF.

This clonotype has only one observation. The J gene is TRBJ2-5, the V gene TRBV16; D is uncertain. Per germline, CDR1 KGHSY and CDR2 FQNENV. This CDR3 is 14 amino acids long. V was clipped by 3 bases and J by 5 bases, with 13 bases between them. CDR3 loop: CASSHSTPLETQYF. In DNA form, the CDR3 reads TGTGCCAGCAGCCATTCGACCCCTCTGGAGACCCAGTACTTC.

This chain joins TRBV2 and TRBJ1-6, with TRBD1 matching 9 bases. V lost 6 bases to trimming and J lost 7 bases; unmatched junction nucleotides: 10. Germline CDR1 SNHLY, CDR2 FYNNEI. The CDR3 sequence is 16 residues long. The CDR3 is CASRRRTGEANSPLHF. CDR3 nucleotides: TGTGCCAGCAGGCGCCGGACAGGGGAGGCCAATTCACCCCTCCACTTT.

The chain links TRBV7-2 to TRBJ2-5; no definite D call. Trimming left V 1 base short and J 2 bases short, with 14 bases between. Germline CDR1 and CDR2: SGHTA and FQGNSA. The CDR3 loop spans 16 amino acids. CDR3 in DNA: TGTGCCAGCAGCTTAGGTTCGGCAGGTTCTCAAGAGACCCAGTACTTC. It encodes CASSLGSAGSQETQYF.

This clonotype was recorded only once. The CDR3 DNA sequence: TGCAGTGCTAGAGATGGGGGGGGAGGCTACGAGCAGTACTTC. Translating it yields CSARDGGGGYEQYF. V and J are TRBV20-1 and TRBJ2-7; the match to TRBD2 covers 7 bases. The V gene's germline CDR1 is DFQATT and CDR2 SNEGSKA (reference sequence). J lost 3 bases, V lost 0 bases, and 5 bases had no gene match. The CDR3 is 14 residues long.

This clonotype came up many times. V is TRBV7-9 and J is TRBJ1-2; weak D call: TRBD1 (6 bases). The germline V and J ends were trimmed by 5 bases and 7 bases, with 17 bases remaining between them. CDR1 is SEHNR and CDR2 is FQNEAQ in the germline V gene (reference sequence). This CDR3 region has 14 residues. The CDR3 is CASSLDGGGSGYTF. CDR3 in DNA: TGTGCCAGCAGCCTGGACGGCGGGGGCTCTGGCTACACCTTC.

There are many counts of this clonotype. The chain is built from TRBV3-1 and TRBJ2-1; D is possibly TRBD1 (6 bases). With 5 bases removed from V and 6 bases from J, the gap between germline ends came to 11 bases. This CDR3 is built from 13 residues. In germline, CDR1 is LGHDT, CDR2 YNNKEL (reference sequence). CDR3 loop: CASSEQGINEQFF. In DNA form, the CDR3 reads TGTGCCAGCAGCGAACAGGGTATCAATGAGCAGTTCTTC.

The chain joins TRBV24-1 to TRBJ2-3; D call uncertain. V was cut by 1 base and J by 2 bases, with 6 bases left in between. The length of the CDR3 is 14 residues. Germline V lookup: CDR1 KGHDR, CDR2 SFDVKD. The CDR3 DNA sequence: TGTGCCACCAGTGATTTAGACCACACAGATACGCAGTATTTT. Translating it yields CATSDLDHTDTQYF.

CDR3 sequence (DNA): TGTGCCAGCAGGGCCGACAGGGGGGTTACGCAGTATTTT. Translating gives CASRADRGVTQYF. V and J are TRBV2 and TRBJ2-3; 9 bases are shared with TRBD1. The CDR3 has 13 amino acids. The germline V gene has CDR1 SNHLY and CDR2 FYNNEI. The trim removed 6 bases at V and 8 bases at J, leaving 6 bases unmatched.

This sequence joins TRBV4-1 and TRBJ1-6; the match to TRBD1 covers 10 bases. The CDR3 is 15 amino acids. V gave up 0 bases and J gave up 9 bases; unmatched junction bases: 2. Germline CDR1 is MGHRA and CDR2 is YSYEKL. CDR3 nucleotides: TGCGCCAGCAGCCAAGAGGGACAGGGGTTTTCACCCCTCCACTTT. Amino acids: CASSQEGQGFSPLHF.

This clonotype appeared a single time. The chain combines TRBV20-1 with TRBJ2-5, with 9 nucleotides matching TRBD1. Germline V CDR1 and CDR2: DFQATT, SNEGSKA (reference sequence). The CDR3 is 11 residues long. After removal of 6 bases from V and 10 bases from J, the junction contained 6 bases not matched to a gene. For the CDR3, the DNA is TGCAGTGCACAACAGGGGGCGGACCAGTACTTC. Amino acid sequence: CSAQQGADQYF.

V usage is TRBV11-3 and J usage is TRBJ2-6; D gene unclear. V gave up 3 bases and J gave up 4 bases, with 10 bases separating them. Germline values: CDR1 SGHNT, CDR2 YENEEA. The CDR3 runs 15 residues. The CDR3 DNA sequence: TGTGCCAGCAGCTTCCCCCCCGGAGGGGCCAACGTCCTGACTTTC. It yields the protein CASSFPPGGANVLTF.